These 10 T cell receptor beta chains originate from one sample sequenced in a study of neurological immune-mediated disorders. TCRdb processed the 5' RACE reads anew with MiXCR; each CDR3 protein has one entry. The data show tens of thousands of distinct CDR3 sequences, roughly 14% seen once. Source material: PBMCs. These receptors all come from a woman aged 50 to 65 in good health.

This clonotype was counted many times. V is TRBV7-9 and J is TRBJ2-7; 8 bases are shared with TRBD1. After removal of 4 bases from V and 7 bases from J, the junction contained 9 bases not matched to a gene. Germline V gene lookup returns CDR1 SEHNR and CDR2 FQNEAQ (reference sequence). The CDR3 loop spans 14 amino acids. The CDR3 loop reads CASSSLDRAWEQYF. CDR3 DNA: TGTGCCAGCAGCTCCCTGGACAGGGCGTGGGAGCAGTACTTC.

This clonotype appeared many times. The gene calls are TRBV9 and TRBJ2-7; a possible D gene is TRBD2 (5 bases). The V end lost 3 bases, the J end lost 6 bases, and 13 bases lay between the germline ends. The germline V gene encodes CDR1 SGDLS and CDR2 YYNGEE. The CDR3 consists of 13 residues. The chain's CDR3 is CASSATRVSEQYF. The CDR3 bases are TGTGCCAGCAGCGCCACGAGGGTTTCCGAGCAGTACTTC.

Many counts were recorded for this clonotype. The V call is TRBV5-1, the J call TRBJ1-4; possible D gene TRBD1, 5 bases. Trimming removed 0 bases from V and 8 bases from J, with 14 bases in between. Germline values: CDR1 SGHRS, CDR2 YFSETQ. There are 15 residues in the CDR3. This CDR3 is CASSLVGGREEKLFF. CDR3 nucleotide sequence: TGCGCCAGCAGCTTGGTTGGCGGCAGGGAGGAAAAACTGTTTTTT.

Regarding this clonotype: A much bigger clone sits one base away, suggesting this may be a read error. J is TRBJ2-6 and V is TRBV5-1; the D gene could be TRBD1 or TRBD2 (5 bases each). In germline, CDR1 is SGHRS, CDR2 YFSETQ. This CDR3 region has 17 residues. The CDR3 DNA reads as TGCGCCAGCAGCCCTAGCCAGGGAGCATCTGGGGCCAACATCCTGACTTTC. It specifies CASSPSQGASGANILTF.

This clonotype was observed at least ten times. The chain's CDR3 is CASSQDRGGTDTQYF. The CDR3 DNA follows: TGTGCCAGCAGCCAAGATCGAGGGGGCACAGATACGCAGTATTTT. V and J are TRBV4-2 and TRBJ2-3, with D perhaps TRBD1 or TRBD2 (5 bases each). The V gene's germline CDR1 is LGHNA and CDR2 YNFKEQ. The CDR3 is 15 amino acids. With 0 bases removed from V and 1 base from J, the gap between germline ends came to 8 bases.

The table lists this clonotype with many counts. The chain links TRBV9 to TRBJ1-6; unclear D gene. This CDR3 contains 13 residues. Per the germline V gene, CDR1 is SGDLS and CDR2 is YYNGEE. Between the trimmed V and J ends, which lost 3 bases and 13 bases, there was a span of 14 bases. The CDR3 DNA sequence: TGTGCCAGCAGCGCGGCCGCCGGAGATCCCCTCCACTTT. It translates to CASSAAAGDPLHF.

Many counts were recorded for this clonotype. The CDR3 sequence is CASSHSSQEGRKLFF. The CDR3 nucleotides read TGTGCCAGCAGCCACTCATCACAGGAAGGTAGAAAACTGTTTTTT. The V gene is TRBV3-1, the J gene TRBJ1-4; a possible D gene is TRBD1 (5 bases). V was trimmed by 3 bases and J by 10 bases, leaving 18 bases between them. The CDR3 contains 15 residues. Germline CDR1 and CDR2: LGHDT and YNNKEL (reference sequence).

This clonotype was observed at least ten times. The chain employs TRBV5-1 and TRBJ1-2; D is possibly TRBD1 (6 bases). This CDR3 has 15 amino acids. Trimming pared 1 base from V and 4 bases from J, leaving 14 bases between. From germline, CDR1 is SGHRS and CDR2 YFSETQ. The CDR3 nucleotides read TGCGCCAGCAGCTTGAGGGGGTTGGATGGCTATGGCTACACCTTC. This sequence encodes CASSLRGLDGYGYTF.

This clonotype appeared many times. The chain employs TRBV11-3 and TRBJ1-2; weak D call: TRBD1 (5 bases). V was cut by 6 bases and J by 2 bases, with 19 bases left in between. The CDR3 totals 16 residues. Germline V gives CDR1 SGHNT, CDR2 YENEEA. The CDR3 protein is CASSQEGRRGNYGYTF. The CDR3 region has the DNA TGTGCCAGCAGTCAAGAGGGGAGACGGGGCAACTATGGCTACACCTTC.

At least ten counts were recorded for this clonotype. This rearrangement joins TRBV12-3 or TRBV12-4 to TRBJ2-7; 10 positions agree with TRBD1. The CDR3 runs to 16 residues. Trimming cost V 5 bases and J 3 bases; bases outside gene matches: 10. DNA of the CDR3: TGTGCCAGCAGTAGCCCCTCGACAGGGGGCAACTACGAGCAGTACTTC. This gives the protein CASSSPSTGGNYEQYF.